The TCR beta chain under discussion was sequenced for a study of T cells in Graves' hyperthyroidism and ophthalmopathy. TCR beta CDR3 regions were amplified from RNA. RT-PCR in the first round (using the HTBI primer set) targeted the TCR CDR3. TCRdb called the multiplex PCR reads again in MiXCR, with one record for every CDR3 protein. This sample has hundreds of thousands of distinct CDR3 sequences; 15% to 20% occur once, and the top ten carry 45% to 50%. The ends were cut back, 4 bases at V and 6 bases at J, with 16 bases in the middle. CDR1 is SGHRS, CDR2 YFSETQ, per germline. This CDR3 region has 15 residues. Regarding the study as a whole: The blood repertoire included most of the expanded thyroid clonotypes above 0.001. A model using 13 V-J features told ophthalmopathy apart from stable hyperthyroidism.

Exclusion of patients followed from uncontrolled infection, other autoimmune disease, pregnancy or lactation. The sample holds many counts of this clonotype. Its specificity is not known. The rearrangement links TRBV5-1 to TRBJ2-2; D possibly corresponds to TRBD2 (6 bases). The receptor was derived from a man between 35 and 55 years old with Graves' ophthalmopathy. Input material: blood. CDR3 DNA: TGCGCCAGCAGCATTGGATGGAGGGAGCCCGGGGAGCTGTTTTTT. Encoded protein: CASSIGWREPGELFF.